This T cell receptor beta chain was documented in a study of identical twins. This clonotype occurred many times. The ends were cut back, 1 base at V and 5 bases at J, with 17 bases in the middle. The CDR3 covers 16 residues. The germline V gene encodes CDR1 SGHRS and CDR2 YFSETQ. TCRdb fed the 5' RACE reads into MiXCR, producing one record per CDR3 protein. The repertoire consists of approximately 220,000 distinct CDR3 sequences, with approximately 7.9% occurring once and the leading ten covering 5.4%. The sample also formed part of further work on yellow fever vaccine responses in identical twins.

The chain couples TRBV5-1 to TRBJ2-3; TRBD2 might be the D (5 bases). This TCR came from a woman aged 18-35 years in good health. The sequenced sample consisted of CD8+ T cells sorted from blood. CDR3 bases: TGCGCCAGCAGCTTGCCCGGCGTGGCGGGTTTAGATACGCAGTATTTT. Translating gives CASSLPGVAGLDTQYF. The full variable domain, completed using reference TRBV5-1 and TRBJ2-3, is KAGVTQTPRYLIKTRGQQVTLSCSPISGHRSVSWYQQTPGQGLQFLFEYFSETQRNKGNFPGRFSGRQFSNSRSEMNVSTLELGDSALYLCASSLPGVAGLDTQYFGPGTRLTVL.